Listed here are 30 T cell receptor beta chains from one sample, sequenced in a study of blood T cell repertoires in COVID-19. Some clones are missing from TCRdb's copy, which holds only in-frame ones; the method was immunoSEQ multiplex PCR. This sample has 250,000 to 350,000 clones, with around 84% found just once. What was sequenced was PBMCs or T cells enriched from blood (not recorded which). The receptors originated from a woman aged 45-65 years who had recovered from COVID-19.

The chain recombines TRBV6-5 with TRBJ1-1; TRBD1 agrees at 8 bases. V trimming: 5 bases; J trimming: 3 bases; junction bases outside the gene matches: 8. CDR3 length: 15 amino acids. Germline V lookup: CDR1 MNHEY, CDR2 SVGAGI. CDR3 protein: CASSNPQGADTEAFF. The CDR3 nucleotides read TGTGCCAGCAGTAACCCGCAGGGGGCAGACACTGAAGCTTTCTTT.

This clone was seen more than once but under ten times. The rearrangement uses TRBV18 and TRBJ2-7; D possibly corresponds to TRBD2 (6 bases). The V gene's germline CDR1 is KGHSH and CDR2 LQKENI. The CDR3 sequence is 14 residues long. Trimming took off 3 bases at V and 2 bases at J, with 11 bases between the two ends. The CDR3 nucleotides read TGTGCCAGCTCACCGGCGGGACTGCCCTACGAGCAGTACTTC. It is translated as CASSPAGLPYEQYF.

This chain connects TRBV5-1 to TRBJ2-2; 8 bases match TRBD1. Germline V gene lookup returns CDR1 SGHRS and CDR2 YFSETQ. The CDR3 is 15 residues long. V dropped 4 bases and J dropped 4; count of bases not matched to a gene: 6. CDR3 DNA: TGCGCCAGCAGCCCAGCCGGACAGGGCACCGGGGAGCTGTTTTTT. Protein sequence: CASSPAGQGTGELFF. Drawing the rest from reference TRBV5-1 and TRBJ2-2, the complete variable domain is KAGVTQTPRYLIKTRGQQVTLSCSPISGHRSVSWYQQTPGQGLQFLFEYFSETQRNKGNFPGRFSGRQFSNSRSEMNVSTLELGDSALYLCASSPAGQGTGELFFGEGSRLTVL.

The chain recombines TRBV7-9 with TRBJ1-6, with a weak D call TRBD1 (5 bases). The germline V and J ends were trimmed by 5 bases and 7 bases, with 12 bases remaining between them. The CDR3 has 14 amino acids. Germline lookup yields CDR1 SEHNR and CDR2 FQNEAQ (reference sequence). This CDR3 reads CASSADRRNSPLHF. CDR3 sequence (DNA): TGTGCCAGCAGCGCAGACAGACGCAATTCACCCCTCCACTTT.

The chain carries TRBV5-5 and TRBJ1-5, with 9 bases lining up with TRBD1. The CDR3 is 16 residues long. J lost 1 base, V lost 2 bases, and 4 bases had no gene match. The germline V gene encodes CDR1 SGHKS and CDR2 YYEKEE (reference sequence). DNA for the CDR3: TGTGCCAGCAGCTTTGGACAGGGGAACAGCAATCAGCCCCAGCATTTT. As protein: CASSFGQGNSNQPQHF.

This clone came up a few times. The rearrangement joins TRBV7-9 to TRBJ1-1; weak D call: TRBD1 (5 bases). CDR3 size: 15 residues. Germline V lookup: CDR1 SEHNR, CDR2 FQNEAQ (reference sequence). The V end was cut by 2 bases, the J end by 5 bases, with 15 bases between. The chain's CDR3 is CASSLIGREDTEAFF. CDR3 in DNA: TGTGCCAGCAGCTTAATAGGCAGGGAAGATACTGAAGCTTTCTTT.

The chain combines TRBV15 with TRBJ2-7, with D perhaps TRBD2 (7 bases). V lost 3 bases to trimming and J lost 9 bases, with 24 bases between them. Germline V gene lookup returns CDR1 LNHNV and CDR2 YYDKDF (reference sequence). The CDR3 is made up of 16 amino acids. CDR3 region: CATSRGSASGKGGQYF. For the CDR3, the DNA is TGTGCCACCAGCAGGGGTTCGGCTAGCGGAAAAGGGGGGCAGTACTTC.

The chain links TRBV4-1 to TRBJ1-3; no clear D. Trimming pared 2 bases from V and 4 bases from J, leaving 12 bases between. This CDR3 has 15 amino acids. Germline V lookup: CDR1 MGHRA, CDR2 YSYEKL. The CDR3 loop reads CASSQIGGIGNTIYF. The CDR3 DNA is TGCGCCAGCAGCCAAATCGGAGGGATAGGAAACACCATATATTTT.

The CDR3, as DNA: TGTGCCAGCTCACGTCCGGCTAGCGGGAGACTAGATACGCAGTATTTT. Amino acids: CASSRPASGRLDTQYF. The genes are TRBV18 and TRBJ2-3; TRBD2 agrees at 10 bases. The CDR3 contains 16 residues. Unmatched junction bases numbered 9, after V lost 4 bases and J lost 5 bases. Germline V gene sequence: CDR1 KGHSH, CDR2 LQKENI.

Only a few counts were recorded for this clone. The genes are TRBV19 and TRBJ1-1; TRBD1 matches at 8 bases. The germline V gene has CDR1 LNHDA and CDR2 SQIVND (reference sequence). The CDR3 has 16 residues. The J segment lost 4 bases and the V segment lost 7 bases, leaving 14 bases of the junction unmatched. The DNA for the CDR3 is TGTGCCAGTAAGAGGGCGTCAGGGGGCTCCGGCACTGAAGCTTTCTTT. Residues: CASKRASGGSGTEAFF.

The J gene is TRBJ1-1, the V gene TRBV7-2; no firm D call. The CDR3 totals 14 residues. The V end lost 1 base, the J end lost 4 bases, and 10 bases lay between the germline ends. In germline, CDR1 is SGHTA, CDR2 FQGNSA. CDR3 DNA sequence: TGTGCCAGCAGCTTAGATGGTCGGGGCACTGAAGCTTTCTTT. It is translated as CASSLDGRGTEAFF.

This chain joins TRBV28 and TRBJ2-3; D possibly corresponds to TRBD2 (6 bases). The CDR3 is 12 residues long. Trimming cost V 8 bases and J 5 bases, with 11 bases left between them. The germline CDR1 and CDR2 sequences are MDHEN and SYDVKM. The CDR3 sequence is CASSLGGDTQYF. CDR3 nucleotides: TGTGCCAGCTCGCTCGGGGGAGATACGCAGTATTTT.

V usage is TRBV5-8 and J usage is TRBJ1-5; D is undetermined. V lost 3 bases, J lost 7 bases, and 14 bases lay in between. Germline assignment: CDR1 SGHTS and CDR2 YDEGEE. The CDR3 sequence is 14 residues long. CDR3 DNA sequence: TGTGCCAGCAGCTCCGCCCCGTCAGGCCAGCCCCAGCATTTT. This encodes CASSSAPSGQPQHF.

The chain joins TRBV7-9 to TRBJ1-1; 7 nucleotides align to TRBD1. CDR1 is SEHNR, CDR2 FQNEAQ, per germline (reference sequence). The CDR3 is made up of 14 amino acids. The ends lost 5 bases at V and 4 bases at J; junction bases unmatched: 7. CDR3 loop: CASSGSGGPTEAFF. CDR3 sequence (DNA): TGTGCCAGCAGCGGTTCAGGGGGACCCACTGAAGCTTTCTTT. Full variable domain (outside the CDR3, taken from reference TRBV7-9 and TRBJ1-1): DTGVSQNPRHKITKRGQNVTFRCDPISEHNRLYWYRQTLGQGPEFLTYFQNEAQLEKSRLLSDRFSAERPKGSFSTLEIQRTEQGDSAMYLCASSGSGGPTEAFFGQGTRLTVV.

V gene TRBV20-1 combines with J gene TRBJ2-3; unclear D gene. Germline V CDR1 and CDR2: DFQATT, SNEGSKA (reference sequence). The CDR3 covers 8 residues. CDR3 protein: CRHYTQYF. The CDR3 DNA is TGCAGGCACTATACGCAGTATTTT.

The V call is TRBV12-3 or TRBV12-4, the J call TRBJ1-2; D might be TRBD1 (5 bases). With 5 bases removed from V and 7 bases from J, the gap between germline ends came to 14 bases. The CDR3 sequence is 13 residues long. CDR3 region: CASSIRVETGYTF. CDR3 in DNA: TGTGCCAGCAGTATCAGGGTAGAAACTGGCTACACCTTC.

V gene TRBV6-5 combines with J gene TRBJ1-2, with 8 bases matching TRBD1. CDR1 is MNHEY and CDR2 is SVGAGI in the germline V gene. The CDR3 length is 12 residues. J lost 5 bases, V lost 6 bases, and 2 bases had no gene match. As DNA, the CDR3 is TGTGCCAGCAGGCGGACAGGGTATGGCTACACCTTC. This translates into CASRRTGYGYTF.

This clone was detected only once. The chain links TRBV7-6 to TRBJ1-4; no definite D call. The CDR3 contains 13 residues. Per the germline V gene, CDR1 is SGHVS and CDR2 is FNYEAQ. V lost 2 bases to trimming and J lost 8 bases, with 9 bases between them. The CDR3 DNA sequence: TGTGCCAGCAGCTTACGGGGTGCCGAAAAACTGTTTTTT. Encoded protein: CASSLRGAEKLFF. Combining the CDR3 with reference TRBV7-6 and TRBJ1-4 gives the whole variable domain GAGVSQSPRYKVTKRGQDVALRCDPISGHVSLYWYRQALGQGPEFLTYFNYEAQQDKSGLPNDRFSAERPEGSISTLTIQRTEQRDSAMYRCASSLRGAEKLFFGSGTQLSVL.

The chain recombines TRBV27 with TRBJ1-5, with TRBD1 as a possible D gene (6 bases). CDR1 MNHEY and CDR2 SMNVEV come from the germline V gene (reference sequence). Trimming took 5 bases from V and 4 from J, leaving 15 bases between them. This CDR3 spans 15 amino acids. The CDR3 here is CASSLKQGLNQPQHF. The CDR3 nucleotides read TGTGCCAGCAGTCTCAAACAGGGATTAAATCAGCCCCAGCATTTT.

This clone was observed a single time. This chain connects TRBV5-1 to TRBJ2-1; 12 bases map to TRBD2. V gave up 5 bases and J gave up 0 bases; unmatched junction bases: 0. This CDR3 is built from 15 residues. In germline, CDR1 is SGHRS, CDR2 YFSETQ. CDR3 DNA sequence: TGCGCCAGCAGGACTAGCGGGAGCTCCTACAATGAGCAGTTCTTC. It codes for CASRTSGSSYNEQFF.

V usage is TRBV5-1 and J usage is TRBJ2-1; 7 nucleotides match TRBD1. Germline V gene data show CDR1 as SGHRS and CDR2 as YFSETQ. Trimming at V came to 4 bases and at J to 4 bases, leaving 5 bases not matched to a gene. There are 14 residues in the CDR3. For the CDR3, the DNA is TGCGCCAGCAGCATGGGGACAGCTTACAATGAGCAGTTCTTC. This codes for CASSMGTAYNEQFF.

The chain employs TRBV2 and TRBJ2-1, with 7 nucleotides matching TRBD1. This CDR3 region has 15 residues. V was pared by 3 bases and J by 7 bases, with 9 bases of the junction left unmatched. Germline loops: CDR1 SNHLY, CDR2 FYNNEI. CDR3 DNA sequence: TGTGCCAGCAGTGAGTCCAGGGGGAATGGGAATGAGCAGTTCTTC. This translates into CASSESRGNGNEQFF. Complete variable domain (other parts from reference TRBV2 and TRBJ2-1): EPEVTQTPSHQVTQMGQEVILRCVPISNHLYFYWYRQILGQKVEFLVSFYNNEISEKSEIFDDQFSVERPDGSNFTLKIRSTKLEDSAMYFCASSESRGNGNEQFFGPGTRLTVL.

The rearrangement links TRBV30 to TRBJ1-6; 9 bases match TRBD1. Losses at the gene ends were 2 bases for V and 7 bases for J; bases not matched to a gene: 3. The germline V gene encodes CDR1 GTSNPN and CDR2 SVGIG (reference sequence). The CDR3 is 14 residues long. CDR3 nucleotide sequence: TGTGCCTGGAGTCCGGGACAGGGAAATTCACCCCTCCACTTT. Amino acid sequence: CAWSPGQGNSPLHF.

The count of this clone is one. V is TRBV27 and J is TRBJ2-5; TRBD2 agrees at 11 bases. The CDR3 loop spans 19 amino acids. In germline, CDR1 is MNHEY, CDR2 SMNVEV (reference sequence). V gave up 5 bases and J gave up 2 bases; unmatched junction bases: 16. CDR3 sequence: CASSVVPELAGATQETQYF. The CDR3 region has the DNA TGTGCCAGCAGTGTAGTCCCGGAACTAGCGGGAGCTACGCAAGAGACCCAGTACTTC.

In its sample, this clone was seen a few times. The chain links TRBV19 to TRBJ1-4; D gene ambiguous. The germline V gene encodes CDR1 LNHDA and CDR2 SQIVND (reference sequence). The CDR3 extends over 13 amino acids. Trimming pared 5 bases from V and 4 bases from J, leaving 8 bases between. This CDR3 reads CASSQQSNEKLFF. As DNA, the CDR3 is TGTGCCAGTAGTCAACAGAGTAATGAAAAACTGTTTTTT.

CDR3 DNA: TGTGCCAGCAGCGTAGGCGGCGTTGGAATCTCGGGAGAGACCCAGTACTTC. As protein: CASSVGGVGISGETQYF. The chain links TRBV9 to TRBJ2-5; D is unclear. The germline gives CDR1 SGDLS, CDR2 YYNGEE. The CDR3 consists of 17 residues. Trimming removed 0 bases at V and 4 bases at J, with 19 bases between.

The chain has TRBV11-2 and TRBJ1-2, with D hard to call. Trimming left V 5 bases short and J 2 bases short, with 9 bases between. The CDR3 consists of 13 residues. Germline V gene data show CDR1 as SGHAT and CDR2 as FQNNGV. The CDR3 loop reads CASSLTDNYGYTF. DNA of the CDR3: TGTGCCAGCAGCCTAACAGACAACTATGGCTACACCTTC.

The chain employs TRBV7-9 and TRBJ2-1, with D possibly being TRBD2 (7 bases). Germline V gene lookup returns CDR1 SEHNR and CDR2 FQNEAQ (reference sequence). The V and J ends lost 5 bases and 4 bases respectively, with 15 bases between them. This CDR3 is built from 15 residues. CDR3 region: CASSPWGGRYNEQFF. The CDR3 nucleotides are TGTGCCAGCAGCCCCTGGGGGGGCAGATACAATGAGCAGTTCTTC.

The chain links TRBV29-1 to TRBJ2-5; no clear D gene. CDR1 and CDR2 from the germline V gene are SQVTM and ANQGSEA. V lost 7 bases and J lost 4, with 16 bases in between. The CDR3 runs to 13 residues. This CDR3 is CSAANQVGETQYF. As DNA, the CDR3 is TGCAGCGCCGCGAACCAGGTGGGAGAGACCCAGTACTTC.

The CDR3, as DNA: TGTGCCAGCAGCTTGGGAGACAGGGAAGCTTTCTTT. It encodes CASSLGDREAFF. The J gene is TRBJ1-1, the V gene TRBV11-2; the D gene is possibly TRBD1 (6 bases). CDR3 length: 12 residues. V was pared by 3 bases and J by 8 bases, with 10 bases between. The germline CDR1 and CDR2 sequences are SGHAT and FQNNGV.